Listed here are 16 T cell receptor beta chains from one sample, sequenced in a study of monozygotic twins with inflammatory bowel disease (dated 2019 in TCRdb). Library preparation employed 5' RACE. The sequencing machine was an Illumina HiSeq 2500. TCRdb reprocessed the sequencing reads and holds a single record per CDR3 protein sequence, with no DNA. The sample table on file contains 150,000 to 200,000 distinct CDR3 sequences. The top ten constitute 2.5% to 3% of the sample. Sequenced material: blood. The receptors derive from a human donor with ulcerative colitis or Crohn's disease, or a healthy co-twin of an affected twin (not recorded which).

The chain has TRBV7-3 and TRBJ2-5; TCRdb names TRBD1, which stays unverified in the absence of DNA. Per the germline V gene, CDR1 is SGHTA and CDR2 is FQGTGA. CDR3 size: 16 residues. The CDR3 sequence: CASSLTPGQGEETQYF.

V is TRBV6-2 or TRBV6-3 and J is TRBJ2-6; TCRdb selects TRBD1, and the lack of DNA leaves this call unchecked. The length of the CDR3 is 21 residues. Germline V CDR1 and CDR2: MNHEY, SVGEGT. CDR3 residues: CASSYSLRGQGQTSGANVLTF.

The rearrangement joins TRBV5-1 to TRBJ2-7; the D call from TCRdb, TRBD2, cannot be confirmed without DNA. This CDR3 region has 15 residues. CDR1 and CDR2 (germline): SGHRS, YFSETQ. The CDR3 is CASSFKRGGDYEQYF.

J is TRBJ2-7 and V is TRBV29-1; no DNA is available, so the TRBD2 call from TCRdb remains unchecked. Germline V gene lookup returns CDR1 SQVTM and CDR2 ANQGSEA. The CDR3 totals 11 residues. The CDR3 loop reads CSAEGGTEQYF.

V gene TRBV7-2 combines with J gene TRBJ2-7; TCRdb reports TRBD1, a call that lacks DNA to check it against. The CDR3 covers 15 residues. Germline assignment: CDR1 SGHTA and CDR2 FQGNSA. The CDR3 loop is CASSFNKGPSYEQYF.

The chain employs TRBV6-2 or TRBV6-3 and TRBJ2-1; TCRdb gives TRBD2 as the D gene, but with no DNA this cannot be confirmed. Germline loops: CDR1 MNHEY, CDR2 SVGEGT. This CDR3 contains 15 residues. The CDR3 loop reads CASSYSPSRNNEQFF.

V gene TRBV7-2 combines with J gene TRBJ2-1; no DNA is available, so the TRBD1 call from TCRdb remains unchecked. Germline CDR1 is SGHTA and CDR2 is FQGNSA. The CDR3 is 15 amino acids. CDR3 loop: CATQPGESSYNEQFF.

The rearrangement joins TRBV7-2 to TRBJ2-1; the TCRdb D gene call, TRBD1, has no DNA to confirm it. Germline V gives CDR1 SGHTA, CDR2 FQGNSA. The CDR3 runs 16 residues. CDR3 amino acids: CASSSPNGRDYNEQFF.

The rearrangement uses TRBV10-3 and TRBJ2-1; TCRdb selects TRBD1, and the lack of DNA leaves this call unchecked. The CDR3 is made up of 13 amino acids. The germline V gene encodes CDR1 ENHRY and CDR2 SYGVKD. CDR3 residues: CAISSTGGNEQFF.

The chain uses TRBV10-3 and TRBJ1-2. The CDR3 loop spans 14 amino acids. Germline V gives CDR1 ENHRY, CDR2 SYGVKD. The CDR3 sequence: CAISEGRGYYGYTF.

The chain couples TRBV5-1 to TRBJ2-5; TCRdb's assignment of TRBD2 cannot be checked, as there is no DNA. This CDR3 region has 15 residues. CDR1 is SGHRS and CDR2 is YFSETQ in the germline V gene. CDR3 sequence reads: CASSTGLAETETQYF.

The J gene is TRBJ2-2, the V gene TRBV2. Germline V gives CDR1 SNHLY, CDR2 FYNNEI. The CDR3 covers 12 residues. Here the CDR3 reads CASMRGTGELFF.

The V gene is TRBV14, the J gene TRBJ1-2. The CDR3 totals 12 residues. The V gene's germline CDR1 is SGHDN and CDR2 FVKESK. This CDR3 reads CASSQRNYGYTF.

This sequence joins TRBV3-1 and TRBJ2-7. The CDR3 covers 14 residues. Germline V lookup: CDR1 LGHDT, CDR2 YNNKEL (reference sequence). The CDR3 loop is CASSHRTVFYEQYF.

The chain links TRBV27 to TRBJ2-1; TCRdb's assignment of TRBD2 cannot be checked, as there is no DNA. The germline V gene has CDR1 MNHEY and CDR2 SMNVEV (reference sequence). The length of the CDR3 is 12 residues. CDR3 sequence: CATPPQGNEQFF.

The V gene is TRBV24-1, the J gene TRBJ2-1. The CDR3 covers 16 residues. The germline V gene has CDR1 KGHDR and CDR2 SFDVKD. Here the CDR3 reads CATSDTRAKSYNEQFF.